The present T cell receptor (beta chain) was sequenced within a study of beta chain features in type 1 diabetes. Study-level information: Healthy donors, compared against patients, showed similar age, gender and cell yields. General study results and limits: Cells with high TCR expression could be over-represented by cDNA sequencing. Patients with Type 1 diabetes showed moderately but significantly shorter TCRB CDR3s in all four CD4+ subsets. More deletions and fewer insertions at VDJ junctions were seen in type 1 diabetes patients.

The CDR3 consists of 14 residues. V was shortened by 6 bases and J by 7 bases, with 15 bases between the two germline ends. Germline CDR1 and CDR2: MGHDK and SYGVNS. As every portion of the isolated RNA was reverse transcribed, the sequencing read expressed TCRB transcripts. Repertoires were generated with immunoSEQ multiplex PCR, while TCRdb's copy carries only in-frame clones and drops some. Among 600,000 or so clones, about 14% were seen once, and the ten largest hold 0.03% to 0.045%. The table lists this clone with a few counts. Antigen: not known. The V and J genes are TRBV25-1 and TRBJ1-4; D call uncertain. The sample comprised naive CD4+ T cells from blood. This receptor was obtained from a man younger than 35 with type 1 diabetes. In nucleotides, the CDR3 is TGTGCCAGCAGGATCCGGGCCCCATCTGAAAAACTGTTTTTT. It translates to CASRIRAPSEKLFF.